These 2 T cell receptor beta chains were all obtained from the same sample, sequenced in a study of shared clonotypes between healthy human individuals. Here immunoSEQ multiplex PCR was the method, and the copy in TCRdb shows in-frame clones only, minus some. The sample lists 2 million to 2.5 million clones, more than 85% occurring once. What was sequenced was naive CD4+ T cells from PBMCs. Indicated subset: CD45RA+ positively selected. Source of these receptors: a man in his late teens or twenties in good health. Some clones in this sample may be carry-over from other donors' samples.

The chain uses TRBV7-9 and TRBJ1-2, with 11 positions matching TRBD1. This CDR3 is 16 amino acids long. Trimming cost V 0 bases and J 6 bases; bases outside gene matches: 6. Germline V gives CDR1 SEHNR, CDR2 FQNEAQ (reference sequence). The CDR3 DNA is TGTGCCAGCAGCTTAGCGGGGACAGGGGGATCTGATGGCTACACCTTC. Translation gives CASSLAGTGGSDGYTF.

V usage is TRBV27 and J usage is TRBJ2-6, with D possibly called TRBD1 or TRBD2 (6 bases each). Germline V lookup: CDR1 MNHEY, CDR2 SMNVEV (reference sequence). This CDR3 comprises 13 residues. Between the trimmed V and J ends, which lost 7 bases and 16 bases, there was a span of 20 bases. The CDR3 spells CASTQTLGGRLTF. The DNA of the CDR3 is TGTGCCAGCACCCAAACATTGGGGGGCCGTCTGACTTTC. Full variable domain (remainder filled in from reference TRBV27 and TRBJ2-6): EAQVTQNPRYLITVTGKKLTVTCSQNMNHEYMSWYRQDPGLGLRQIYYSMNVEVTDKGDVPEGYKVSRKEKRNFPLILESPSPNQTSLYFCASTQTLGGRLTFGAGSRLTVL.